This section outlines one T cell receptor (beta chain) sequence together with its context. This sample is drawn from a study of shared clonotypes between healthy human individuals. For the study at large: CD8 memory received one plate per donor, CD8 naive two, CD4 memory three and CD4 naive three.

Trimming stripped 7 bases from V and 10 bases from J, with 24 bases between. Germline values: CDR1 SGHRS, CDR2 YFSETQ. The CDR3 loop spans 15 amino acids. Per the original data handling: Junction-only sequences without quality scores were provided by ImmunoSEQ, so filtering was different. Here immunoSEQ multiplex PCR was the method, and the copy in TCRdb shows in-frame clones only, minus some. Clone size and V and J calls were adopted from that table, with D and trimming inferred from the DNA. The sample contains over a million clones, around 95% of which appear only once. Sequenced material: naive CD4+ T cells sorted from blood. Subset here: CD45RA+ positively selected. The gene calls are TRBV5-1 and TRBJ2-1, with TRBD2 as a possible D gene (6 bases). The source of this sequence is a man between 25 and 39 years old in good health. The CDR3 here is CASVSGTRNNEEQFF. In DNA form, the CDR3 reads TGCGCCAGCGTCTCCGGGACTCGGAACAATGAGGAGCAGTTCTTC.